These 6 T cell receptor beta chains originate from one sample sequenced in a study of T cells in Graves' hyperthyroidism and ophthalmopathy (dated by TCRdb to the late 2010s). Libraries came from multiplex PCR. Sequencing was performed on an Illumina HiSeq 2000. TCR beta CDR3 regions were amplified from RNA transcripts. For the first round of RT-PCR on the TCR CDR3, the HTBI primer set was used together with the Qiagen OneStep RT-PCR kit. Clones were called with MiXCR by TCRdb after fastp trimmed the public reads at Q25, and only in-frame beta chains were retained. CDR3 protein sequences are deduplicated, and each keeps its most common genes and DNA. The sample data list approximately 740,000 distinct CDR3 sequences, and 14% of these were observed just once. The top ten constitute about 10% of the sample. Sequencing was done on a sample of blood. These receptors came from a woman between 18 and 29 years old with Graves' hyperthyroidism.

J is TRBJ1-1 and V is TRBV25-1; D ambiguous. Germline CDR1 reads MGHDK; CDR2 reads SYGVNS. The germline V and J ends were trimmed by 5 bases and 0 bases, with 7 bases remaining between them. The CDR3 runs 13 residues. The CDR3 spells CASSKNMNTEAFF. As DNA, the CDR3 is TGTGCCAGCAGTAAGAATATGAACACTGAAGCTTTCTTT.

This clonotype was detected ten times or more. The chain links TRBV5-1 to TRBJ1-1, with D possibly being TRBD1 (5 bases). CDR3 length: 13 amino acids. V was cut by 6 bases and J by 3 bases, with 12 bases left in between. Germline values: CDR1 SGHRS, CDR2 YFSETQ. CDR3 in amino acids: CASTDKAYTEAFF. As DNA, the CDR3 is TGCGCCAGCACGGACAAGGCTTACACTGAAGCTTTCTTT.

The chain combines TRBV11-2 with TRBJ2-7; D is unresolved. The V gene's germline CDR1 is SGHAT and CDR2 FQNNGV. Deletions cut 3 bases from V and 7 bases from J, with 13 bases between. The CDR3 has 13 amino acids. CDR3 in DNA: TGTGCCAGCAGCTTGGTCGGGCTGGCTGAGCAGTACTTC. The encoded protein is CASSLVGLAEQYF. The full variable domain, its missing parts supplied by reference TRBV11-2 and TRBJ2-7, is EAGVAQSPRYKIIEKRQSVAFWCNPISGHATLYWYQQILGQGPKLLIQFQNNGVVDDSQLPKDRFSAERLKGVDSTLKIQPAKLEDSAVYLCASSLVGLAEQYFGPGTRLTVT.

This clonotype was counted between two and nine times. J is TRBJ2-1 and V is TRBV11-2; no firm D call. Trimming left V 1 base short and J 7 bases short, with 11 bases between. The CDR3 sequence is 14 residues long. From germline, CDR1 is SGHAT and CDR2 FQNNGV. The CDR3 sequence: CASSLGRFANEQFF. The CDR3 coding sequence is TGTGCCAGCAGCTTAGGTAGATTCGCGAATGAGCAGTTCTTC. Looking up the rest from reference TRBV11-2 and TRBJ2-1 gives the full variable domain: EAGVAQSPRYKIIEKRQSVAFWCNPISGHATLYWYQQILGQGPKLLIQFQNNGVVDDSQLPKDRFSAERLKGVDSTLKIQPAKLEDSAVYLCASSLGRFANEQFFGPGTRLTVL.

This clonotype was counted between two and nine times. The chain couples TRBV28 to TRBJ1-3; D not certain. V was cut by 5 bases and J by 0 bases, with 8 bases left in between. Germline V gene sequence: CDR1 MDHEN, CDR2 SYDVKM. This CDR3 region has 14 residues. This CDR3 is CASSLKGSGNTIYF. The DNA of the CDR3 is TGTGCCAGCAGTCTCAAAGGCTCTGGAAACACCATATATTTT.

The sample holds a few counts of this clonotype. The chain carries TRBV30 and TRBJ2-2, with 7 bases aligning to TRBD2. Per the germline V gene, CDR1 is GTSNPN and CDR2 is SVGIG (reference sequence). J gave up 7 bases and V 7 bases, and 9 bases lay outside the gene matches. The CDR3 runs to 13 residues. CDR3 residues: CASDQREGGELFF. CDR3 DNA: TGTGCCTCCGACCAGCGGGAAGGCGGGGAGCTGTTTTTT.